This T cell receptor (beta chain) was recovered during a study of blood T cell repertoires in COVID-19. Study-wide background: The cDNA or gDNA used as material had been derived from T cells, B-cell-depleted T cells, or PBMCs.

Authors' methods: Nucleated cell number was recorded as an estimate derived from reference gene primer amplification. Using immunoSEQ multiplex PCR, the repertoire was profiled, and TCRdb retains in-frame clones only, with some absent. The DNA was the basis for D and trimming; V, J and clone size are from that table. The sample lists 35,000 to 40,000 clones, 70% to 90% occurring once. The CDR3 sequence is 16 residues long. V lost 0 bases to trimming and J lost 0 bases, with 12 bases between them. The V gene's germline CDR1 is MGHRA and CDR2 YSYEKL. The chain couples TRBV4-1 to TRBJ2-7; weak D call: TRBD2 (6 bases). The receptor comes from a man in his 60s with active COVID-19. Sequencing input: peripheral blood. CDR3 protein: CASSQDKQAGSYEQYF. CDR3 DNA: TGCGCCAGCAGCCAAGATAAGCAAGCGGGCTCCTACGAGCAGTACTTC.